A single sample is the source of the 23 T cell receptor beta chains below, sequenced in a study of long-term antiretroviral therapy in people with HIV. Survey-level resolution applied to immunoSEQ assay v3.0. Assay used: immunoSEQ multiplex PCR; TCRdb lists only in-frame clones, some missing. The sample shows 11,000 or so clones, roughly 85% of them seen only once. Specimen: unsorted PBMCs, collected 1.2 years after starting antiretroviral therapy. The origin of the receptors is a man between 35 and 55 years old with HIV.

This sequence joins TRBV29-1 and TRBJ1-3; tentative D call: TRBD1 (5 bases). CDR1 SQVTM and CDR2 ANQGSEA come from the germline V gene. The CDR3 sequence is 12 residues long. The germline V and J ends were trimmed by 6 bases and 2 bases, with 8 bases remaining between them. Written as DNA, the CDR3 is TGCAGCGTAGAGGGACCTGGAAACACCATATATTTT. Amino acid sequence: CSVEGPGNTIYF.

The chain links TRBV19 to TRBJ2-7; 7 positions agree with TRBD1. The CDR3 is made up of 13 amino acids. Germline values: CDR1 LNHDA, CDR2 SQIVND (reference sequence). Trimming took 6 bases from V and 2 from J; bases not matched to a gene: 4. CDR3 sequence (DNA): TGTGCCAGTAGCTCAGGGGGTCCCTACGAGCAGTACTTC. Residues: CASSSGGPYEQYF. Looking up the rest from reference TRBV19 and TRBJ2-7 gives the full variable domain: DGGITQSPKYLFRKEGQNVTLSCEQNLNHDAMYWYRQDPGQGLRLIYYSQIVNDFQKGDIAEGYSVSREKKESFPLTVTSAQKNPTAFYLCASSSGGPYEQYFGPGTRLTVT.

The rearrangement uses TRBV4-1 and TRBJ1-6; 11 nucleotides agree with TRBD1. This CDR3 has 14 amino acids. Germline values: CDR1 MGHRA, CDR2 YSYEKL. The V gene end was trimmed by 6 bases and the J gene end by 12 bases; junction bases not matched to a gene: 7. The CDR3 region is CASSLGQGARPLHF. The DNA of the CDR3 is TGCGCCAGCAGTCTTGGACAGGGGGCGCGACCCCTCCACTTT.

The chain is built from TRBV27 and TRBJ1-4; the D gene is possibly TRBD1 (6 bases). Deletions cut 3 bases from V and 10 bases from J, with 15 bases between. The CDR3 sequence is 14 residues long. From germline, CDR1 is MNHEY and CDR2 SMNVEV (reference sequence). The chain's CDR3 is CASSFLGTKGKLFF. The CDR3 DNA reads TGTGCCAGCAGTTTCCTCGGGACAAAAGGAAAACTGTTTTTT.

The chain links TRBV7-9 to TRBJ1-2; TRBD1 might be the D (5 bases). The germline V and J ends were trimmed by 4 bases and 7 bases, with 7 bases remaining between them. Germline assignment: CDR1 SEHNR and CDR2 FQNEAQ (reference sequence). The CDR3 runs 11 residues. DNA for the CDR3: TGTGCCAGCAGCTCGGGGGGTGGCTACACCTTC. Its protein product is CASSSGGGYTF.

The J gene is TRBJ2-3, the V gene TRBV6-1; possible D gene TRBD2, 6 bases. V gave up 1 base and J gave up 0 bases, with 20 bases separating them. The germline V gene has CDR1 MNHNS and CDR2 SASEGT. The length of the CDR3 is 19 residues. The CDR3 loop reads CASSEDGGANSVSTDTQYF. CDR3 in DNA: TGTGCCAGCAGTGAAGACGGCGGGGCGAACTCGGTTAGCACAGATACGCAGTATTTT.

This clone has a handful of counts. The V gene is TRBV5-4, the J gene TRBJ2-7, with 7 positions matching TRBD1. The CDR3 contains 14 residues. Germline trimming cut 0 bases from V and 7 bases from J; bases unmatched to any gene: 7. CDR1 and CDR2 (germline): SGHNT, YYREEE (reference sequence). The CDR3 DNA is TGTGCCAGCAGCTTGGGTGACAGGGCGAGGGAGCAGTACTTC. It codes for CASSLGDRAREQYF.

This clone was picked up a small number of times. The rearrangement uses TRBV9 and TRBJ1-6; 9 bases fit TRBD1. CDR3 size: 15 residues. V shed 4 bases, J shed 7 bases, and the junction held 6 bases outside the gene matches. Per the germline V gene, CDR1 is SGDLS and CDR2 is YYNGEE. CDR3 region: CASSPGQGTNSPLHF. CDR3 sequence (DNA): TGTGCCAGCAGCCCCGGACAGGGGACGAATTCACCCCTCCACTTT.

The chain combines TRBV11-2 with TRBJ1-1; D gene ambiguous. Germline CDR1 SGHAT, CDR2 FQNNGV. The V end lost 5 bases, the J end lost 7 bases, and 8 bases lay between the germline ends. The CDR3 has 11 amino acids. DNA for the CDR3: TGTGCCAGCAGCATTGGCGGTGAAGCTTTCTTT. The encoded protein is CASSIGGEAFF.

This chain joins TRBV9 and TRBJ1-3; D remains unclear. CDR3 length: 12 residues. Germline lookup yields CDR1 SGDLS and CDR2 YYNGEE. Trimming pared 4 bases from V and 4 bases from J, leaving 6 bases between. CDR3 protein: CASSPEGNTIYF. CDR3 coding DNA: TGTGCCAGCAGCCCCGAGGGAAACACCATATATTTT.

The chain employs TRBV10-3 and TRBJ2-1; TRBD1 matches at 8 bases. V shed 7 bases, J shed 5 bases, and the junction held 1 base outside the gene matches. Germline assignment: CDR1 ENHRY and CDR2 SYGVKD. The CDR3 covers 12 residues. CDR3 nucleotides: TGTGCCATCAAGGGACAGGACAATGAGCAGTTCTTC. Its protein product is CAIKGQDNEQFF.

As DNA, the CDR3 is TGTGCCTGGACAGGGGGCTACGAGCAGTACTTC. Its protein product is CAWTGGYEQYF. J is TRBJ2-7 and V is TRBV30; TRBD1 agrees at 7 bases. The V gene end was trimmed by 4 bases and the J gene end by 3 bases; junction bases not matched to a gene: 0. CDR1 and CDR2 from the germline V gene are GTSNPN and SVGIG (reference sequence). The CDR3 has 11 residues.

The rearrangement joins TRBV9 to TRBJ2-2; D ambiguous. CDR1 is SGDLS, CDR2 YYNGEE, per germline. Trimming took off 4 bases at V and 6 bases at J, with 7 bases between the two ends. The CDR3 runs 12 residues. The CDR3 DNA sequence: TGTGCCAGCAGCCCTCTACCCGGGGAGCTGTTTTTT. Its protein product is CASSPLPGELFF.

This chain uses TRBV6-6 with TRBJ2-7; possibly TRBD1 or TRBD2 for D (5 bases each). This CDR3 is 14 amino acids long. Germline values: CDR1 MNHNY, CDR2 SVGAGI (reference sequence). Trimming stripped 6 bases from V and 0 bases from J, with 12 bases between. The CDR3 DNA reads as TGTGCCAGCAGCAGGGACGGTAGCTCCTACGAGCAGTACTTC. This codes for CASSRDGSSYEQYF.

The chain is built from TRBV11-2 and TRBJ2-3; D gene uncertain. Germline V CDR1 and CDR2: SGHAT, FQNNGV. The CDR3 has 13 residues. Between the trimmed V and J ends, which lost 1 base and 4 bases, there was a span of 6 bases. CDR3 in DNA: TGTGCCAGCAGCTTAGGTTTGCCAGATACGCAGTATTTT. This translates into CASSLGLPDTQYF.

V gene TRBV5-1 combines with J gene TRBJ2-2, with TRBD1 matching over 7 bases. Germline assignment: CDR1 SGHRS and CDR2 YFSETQ. This CDR3 has 16 amino acids. J was trimmed by 0 bases and V by 1 base; bases with no gene match: 3. The DNA for the CDR3 is TGCGCCAGCAGCTTGAGAGGGGGCGCGAACACCGGGGAGCTGTTTTTT. Its translation is CASSLRGGANTGELFF.

V and J are TRBV27 and TRBJ1-2; 7 bases map to TRBD1. With V trimmed by 5 bases and J by 0 bases, 6 bases remained unmatched. Germline lookup yields CDR1 MNHEY and CDR2 SMNVEV (reference sequence). This CDR3 is built from 15 residues. The chain's CDR3 is CASSPDRAPNYGYTF. For the CDR3, the DNA is TGTGCCAGCAGTCCCGACAGGGCTCCTAACTATGGCTACACCTTC.

This sequence joins TRBV7-3 and TRBJ1-2, with 8 bases lining up with TRBD1. Germline-derived CDR1 and CDR2 are SGHTA and FQGTGA. This CDR3 is 14 amino acids long. The junction had 6 bases not matched to a gene; V was cut back by 5 bases and J by 4 bases. CDR3 nucleotide sequence: TGTGCCAGCAGCGCCACAGGGGGGTTCTATGGCTACACCTTC. It encodes CASSATGGFYGYTF.

The chain employs TRBV20-1 and TRBJ1-1, with D unresolved. CDR3 length: 11 residues. Trimming removed 5 bases at V and 7 bases at J, with 11 bases between. The V gene's germline CDR1 is DFQATT and CDR2 SNEGSKA (reference sequence). CDR3 in DNA: TGCAGTGCTCCCCAACAACTTGAAGCTTTCTTT. It yields the protein CSAPQQLEAFF.

This clone was detected once. The sample contains more than one DNA sequence encoding this CDR3. The chain uses TRBV18 and TRBJ2-7; no firm D call. Per the germline V gene, CDR1 is KGHSH and CDR2 is LQKENI. The CDR3 sequence is 13 residues long. V shed 2 bases and J shed 0 bases, with 5 bases lying between them. DNA for the CDR3: TGTGCCAGCTCACCAAGTAGCTCCTACGAGCAGTACTTC. The encoded protein is CASSPSSSYEQYF.

The rearrangement links TRBV18 to TRBJ2-7; the match to TRBD1 covers 8 bases. The germline gives CDR1 KGHSH, CDR2 LQKENI. CDR3 length: 14 amino acids. J lost 6 bases, V lost 2 bases, and 6 bases had no gene match. The CDR3 DNA reads as TGTGCCAGCTCACCAGACAGGGGATTGGGCGAGCAGTACTTC. Protein: CASSPDRGLGEQYF. Full variable domain (outside the CDR3, taken from reference TRBV18 and TRBJ2-7): NAGVMQNPRHLVRRRGQEARLRCSPMKGHSHVYWYRQLPEEGLKFMVYLQKENIIDESGMPKERFSAEFPKEGPSILRIQQVVRGDSAAYFCASSPDRGLGEQYFGPGTRLTVT.

Comment on this clone: At one boundary the junction diverges from the germline segment, which might be a read error. The DNA of the CDR3 is TGTGCCTGGAGGAAAAGGGGAGATTTT. Protein product: CAWRKRGDF. The genes are TRBV30 and TRBJ1-4; possibly TRBD1 for D (5 bases). The CDR3 is 9 residues long. CDR1 is GTSNPN, CDR2 SVGIG, per germline (reference sequence).

The chain has TRBV2 and TRBJ2-1; a possible D gene is TRBD2 (5 bases). Per the germline V gene, CDR1 is SNHLY and CDR2 is FYNNEI. The V end was cut by 5 bases, the J end by 9 bases, with 14 bases between. This CDR3 contains 13 residues. The CDR3 protein is CASSPGSGSEQFF. CDR3 DNA: TGTGCCAGCAGTCCAGGCTCGGGGAGTGAGCAGTTCTTC.